One and the same sample provided the 18 T cell receptor beta chains below, sequenced in a study of long-term antiretroviral therapy in people with HIV. The authors ran the immunoSEQ assay, v3.0, at survey level. Only in-frame clones appear in the TCRdb table, and some are missing; sequencing was by immunoSEQ multiplex PCR. The sample carries about 36,000 clones, around three quarters recorded once. The sample was unsorted PBMCs, taken 3.4 years after starting antiretroviral therapy. These receptor sequences come from a man aged 25-45 years with HIV.

The J gene is TRBJ2-7, the V gene TRBV5-4; tentatively, D is TRBD2 (7 bases). The germline V gene encodes CDR1 SGHNT and CDR2 YYREEE (reference sequence). The CDR3 extends over 16 amino acids. V gave up 4 bases and J gave up 1 base, with 18 bases separating them. CDR3 amino acids: CASSPGRGRGSYEQYF. In DNA form, the CDR3 reads TGTGCCAGCAGCCCGGGGAGGGGAAGGGGGTCCTACGAGCAGTACTTC. Full variable domain (remainder filled in from reference TRBV5-4 and TRBJ2-7): ETGVTQSPTHLIKTRGQQVTLRCSSQSGHNTVSWYQQALGQGPQFIFQYYREEENGRGNFPPRFSGLQFPNYSSELNVNALELDDSALYLCASSPGRGRGSYEQYFGPGTRLTVT.

This clone is a singleton in its sample. This chain connects TRBV6-6 to TRBJ2-5; D might be TRBD1 (6 bases). Germline-derived CDR1 and CDR2 are MNHNY and SVGAGI (reference sequence). Between the trimmed V and J ends, which lost 6 bases and 2 bases, there was a span of 13 bases. The CDR3 sequence is 14 residues long. The CDR3 reads CASSPVQGQETQYF. CDR3 nucleotide sequence: TGTGCCAGCAGCCCCGTACAGGGACAAGAGACCCAGTACTTC.

The chain combines TRBV7-9 with TRBJ1-2; D ambiguous. Trimming removed 1 base at V and 4 bases at J, with 7 bases between. Germline CDR1 is SEHNR and CDR2 is FQNEAQ (reference sequence). CDR3 length: 13 residues. CDR3 sequence (DNA): TGTGCCAGCAGCTTAGTTGATCCCTATGGCTACACCTTC. Translation gives CASSLVDPYGYTF.

V is TRBV6-5 and J is TRBJ2-1; D remains unclear. CDR3 size: 14 residues. V was cut by 2 bases and J by 5 bases, with 10 bases left in between. Germline CDR1 MNHEY, CDR2 SVGAGI. The CDR3: CASSYISSHNEQFF. In nucleotides, the CDR3 is TGTGCCAGCAGTTACATCTCGTCGCACAATGAGCAGTTCTTC.

The chain couples TRBV7-6 to TRBJ2-2, with 12 bases that match TRBD2. The CDR3 runs 20 residues. V shed 4 bases and J 5 bases; nucleotides not matched to a gene: 17. The germline V gene has CDR1 SGHVS and CDR2 FNYEAQ. CDR3 amino acids: CASSYWTGRLAGEMTGELFF. The CDR3 DNA is TGTGCCAGCAGCTATTGGACGGGGAGACTAGCGGGAGAAATGACCGGGGAGCTGTTTTTT. Based on the CDR3 plus reference TRBV7-6 and TRBJ2-2, the full variable domain is GAGVSQSPRYKVTKRGQDVALRCDPISGHVSLYWYRQALGQGPEFLTYFNYEAQQDKSGLPNDRFSAERPEGSISTLTIQRTEQRDSAMYRCASSYWTGRLAGEMTGELFFGEGSRLTVL.

The chain has TRBV7-9 and TRBJ1-1; tentatively, D is TRBD1 (5 bases). Trimming cost V 8 bases and J 1 base, with 14 bases left between them. CDR3 length: 14 amino acids. Looked up from germline, CDR1 is SEHNR and CDR2 is FQNEAQ (reference sequence). As DNA, the CDR3 is TGTGCCAGCGGGGGGGAGCGGGGGAACACTGAAGCTTTCTTT. This sequence encodes CASGGERGNTEAFF.

V and J are TRBV7-9 and TRBJ2-5, with 10 bases that match TRBD2. Germline V gene data show CDR1 as SEHNR and CDR2 as FQNEAQ (reference sequence). The V gene end was trimmed by 8 bases and the J gene end by 5 bases; junction bases not matched to a gene: 8. The CDR3 is 14 residues long. CDR3: CASVGSGRIETQYF. CDR3 DNA sequence: TGTGCCAGCGTCGGTAGCGGGAGGATTGAGACCCAGTACTTC.

This clone was detected only a few times. V is TRBV6-1 and J is TRBJ2-2, with unresolved D. The CDR3 length is 11 residues. V was trimmed by 3 bases and J by 7 bases, leaving 3 bases between them. Germline V gene lookup returns CDR1 MNHNS and CDR2 SASEGT. In nucleotides, the CDR3 is TGTGCCAGCAGTGACGGCGGGGAGCTGTTTTTT. It is translated as CASSDGGELFF.

CDR3 DNA sequence: TGTGCCAGCAGCCCCCCTAGGGCTACGGAGCAGTACTTC. Protein: CASSPPRATEQYF. This chain joins TRBV5-5 and TRBJ2-7; D is unresolved. The CDR3 is 13 residues long. Trimming removed 4 bases from V and 7 bases from J, with 15 bases in between. The germline V gene encodes CDR1 SGHKS and CDR2 YYEKEE (reference sequence).

This chain joins TRBV7-9 and TRBJ2-2; 11 bases are shared with TRBD2. The CDR3 is 14 amino acids. Germline CDR1 SEHNR, CDR2 FQNEAQ (reference sequence). V dropped 6 bases and J dropped 6; count of bases not matched to a gene: 3. Here the CDR3 reads CASRSSGRAGELFF. The DNA of the CDR3 is TGTGCCAGCAGAAGTAGCGGGAGGGCCGGGGAGCTGTTTTTT.

The rearrangement joins TRBV27 to TRBJ2-5, with a possible D match to TRBD1 (6 bases). The better agreement between TRBJ2-7 and the DNA end casts doubt on the J call. Germline loops: CDR1 MNHEY, CDR2 SMNVEV (reference sequence). The CDR3 spans 13 residues. CDR3 residues: CASSVRGRYEQYF. As DNA, the CDR3 is TGTGCCAGCAGCGTCAGGGGTCGTTACGAGCAGTACTTC.

V and J are TRBV4-1 and TRBJ2-2, with D perhaps matching TRBD2 (5 bases). CDR1 and CDR2 from the germline V gene are MGHRA and YSYEKL. Between the trimmed V and J ends, which lost 6 bases and 1 base, there was a span of 9 bases. This CDR3 region has 14 residues. The CDR3 DNA sequence: TGCGCCAGCAGGGACTTGGTGAACACCGGGGAGCTGTTTTTT. Translated: CASRDLVNTGELFF.

This clone was found once. V and J are TRBV19 and TRBJ2-7; D possibly uses TRBD1 or TRBD2 (5 bases each). In germline, CDR1 is LNHDA, CDR2 SQIVND (reference sequence). Trimming took off 5 bases at V and 5 bases at J, with 16 bases between the two ends. This CDR3 has 14 amino acids. The CDR3 DNA sequence: TGTGCCAGTAGTGTCGGGGCCGCCGTCAACGAGCAGTACTTC. It encodes CASSVGAAVNEQYF.

The chain carries TRBV5-1 and TRBJ2-7; TRBD1 agrees at 8 bases. The CDR3 runs to 15 residues. V lost 6 bases to trimming and J lost 4 bases; unmatched junction nucleotides: 12. Germline V gene data show CDR1 as SGHRS and CDR2 as YFSETQ. CDR3 sequence reads: CASTPGQGAKYEQYF. CDR3 coding DNA: TGCGCCAGCACCCCTGGGCAGGGGGCGAAATACGAGCAGTACTTC. The full variable domain, with the rest looked up from reference TRBV5-1 and TRBJ2-7, is KAGVTQTPRYLIKTRGQQVTLSCSPISGHRSVSWYQQTPGQGLQFLFEYFSETQRNKGNFPGRFSGRQFSNSRSEMNVSTLELGDSALYLCASTPGQGAKYEQYFGPGTRLTVT.

This sequence joins TRBV28 and TRBJ2-7; TRBD1 is a possible D gene (5 bases). Germline CDR1 is MDHEN and CDR2 is SYDVKM. V was pared by 5 bases and J by 4 bases, with 9 bases between. The CDR3 is 12 amino acids. CDR3 in amino acids: CASSKGWYEQYF. The CDR3 coding sequence is TGTGCCAGCAGTAAGGGGTGGTACGAGCAGTACTTC.

The chain carries TRBV6-5 and TRBJ1-3, with D possibly TRBD1 on 6 matching bases. The length of the CDR3 is 14 residues. V was cut by 7 bases and J by 0 bases, with 10 bases left in between. From germline, CDR1 is MNHEY and CDR2 SVGAGI. The DNA of the CDR3 is TGTGCCAGCACGACAGGAGGCTCTGGAAACACCATATATTTT. Amino acids: CASTTGGSGNTIYF.

V usage is TRBV5-1 and J usage is TRBJ1-5, with D unclear. CDR1 and CDR2 from the germline V gene are SGHRS and YFSETQ. V was cut by 4 bases and J by 7 bases, with 18 bases left in between. The CDR3 length is 15 residues. CDR3 sequence reads: CASSVNPGERQPQHF. The CDR3, as DNA: TGCGCCAGCAGCGTGAACCCAGGAGAGAGGCAGCCCCAGCATTTT.

The table lists this clone with a count of one. V is TRBV7-2 and J is TRBJ2-2; D is perhaps TRBD1 (5 bases). In germline, CDR1 is SGHTA, CDR2 FQGNSA. The CDR3 consists of 13 residues. The ends were cut back, 2 bases at V and 5 bases at J, with 6 bases in the middle. The CDR3: CASSLHRTGELFF. CDR3 DNA: TGTGCCAGCAGCTTACACAGGACCGGGGAGCTGTTTTTT.